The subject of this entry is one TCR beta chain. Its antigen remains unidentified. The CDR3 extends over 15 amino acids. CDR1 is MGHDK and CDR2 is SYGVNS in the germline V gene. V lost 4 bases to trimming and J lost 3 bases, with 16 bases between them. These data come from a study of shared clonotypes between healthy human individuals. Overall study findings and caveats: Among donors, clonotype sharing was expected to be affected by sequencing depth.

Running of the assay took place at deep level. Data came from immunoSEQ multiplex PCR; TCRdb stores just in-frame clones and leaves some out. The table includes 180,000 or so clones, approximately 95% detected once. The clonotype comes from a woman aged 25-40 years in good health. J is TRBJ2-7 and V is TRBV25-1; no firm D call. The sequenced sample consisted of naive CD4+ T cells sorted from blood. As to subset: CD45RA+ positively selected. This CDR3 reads CASSGATLGYYEQYF. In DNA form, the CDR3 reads TGTGCCAGCAGTGGAGCCACCCTCGGGTACTACGAGCAGTACTTC.